This T cell receptor beta chain was identified during a study of blood T cells in healthy people across ages. A second about 7 to 12 cycle PCR used barcoded and J-beta primers. MiXCR, run by TCRdb on the 5' RACE reads, gives a single entry per CDR3 protein. The sample has 850,000 or so distinct CDR3 sequences; 25% to 30% are singletons. The CDR3 consists of 16 residues. Germline V gives CDR1 LGHDT, CDR2 YNNKEL (reference sequence). Trimming at V came to 2 bases and at J to 2 bases, leaving 5 bases not matched to a gene. This clonotype occurred a few times. Antigen: not known. Study findings and constraints: A roughly linear age-dependent decrease characterized TCR beta diversity per million T cells.

The chain uses TRBV3-1 and TRBJ1-5; TRBD1 matches at 8 bases. The receptor's source is a woman of 80 years or more in good health. Sample: blood. The CDR3 region is CASSQNSGGGNQPQHF. DNA for the CDR3: TGTGCCAGCAGCCAAAACTCAGGGGGCGGCAATCAGCCCCAGCATTTT.